Reported below is one T cell receptor beta chain. This sample stems from a study of blood T cell dynamics during melanoma immunotherapy. The time point is: week 3, after first cycle of checkpoint inhibitor. Germline values: CDR1 SGHNT, CDR2 YYREEE (reference sequence). The V segment lost 0 bases and the J segment 5 bases; nucleotides outside the gene matches: 15. CDR3 length equals 18 residues. Libraries were prepared by immunoSEQ multiplex PCR; TCRdb keeps only in-frame clonotypes and omits some of them. In the table there are more than 13,000 clones, around 90% of which are singletons. The chain joins TRBV5-4 to TRBJ2-7; 9 positions match TRBD1. The sequence was obtained from a human donor with melanoma. Sequences were derived from blood, sampled from a patient treated with checkpoint blockade. CDR3 residues: CASSLAITAGTGRNEQYF. CDR3 sequence (DNA): TGTGCCAGCAGCTTGGCCATTACGGCAGGGACAGGGAGGAACGAGCAGTACTTC. The full variable domain, completed using reference TRBV5-4 and TRBJ2-7, is ETGVTQSPTHLIKTRGQQVTLRCSSQSGHNTVSWYQQALGQGPQFIFQYYREEENGRGNFPPRFSGLQFPNYSSELNVNALELDDSALYLCASSLAITAGTGRNEQYFGPGTRLTVT.